This T cell receptor beta chain was profiled in a study of blood T cells in healthy people across ages. Regarding the study as a whole: Diversity of TCR beta per million T cells declined in a roughly linear way with age. Expanded clonotype shifts may have been confounded, as the donors had an unknown CMV status. Aged donors had fewer naive CD4+ cells and lower diversity than long-lived donors.

Combining a sample-barcoded 5' primer with a J-beta primer mix, a second PCR ran for about 7 to 11 cycles. TCRdb analysed the 5' RACE reads with MiXCR anew, one entry per CDR3 protein. The sample holds around 850,000 distinct CDR3 sequences, roughly 35% seen once. Turning to this clonotype: Its antigen remains unidentified.

CDR1 is SGHRS, CDR2 YFSETQ, per germline. The CDR3 is 15 amino acids. Losses at the gene ends were 5 bases for V and 9 bases for J; bases not matched to a gene: 16. The rearrangement joins TRBV5-1 to TRBJ1-1; the match to TRBD1 covers 7 bases. This receptor was taken from a man between 18 and 35 years old in good health. The source material was blood. The CDR3 here is CASSLDRNNRGKAFF. The CDR3 coding sequence is TGCGCCAGCAGTCTCGACAGAAACAACAGGGGAAAAGCTTTCTTT.